This T cell receptor (beta chain) was found in a study of CD8 T cells in Susac syndrome. The RNA input was roughly 0.5 to 1 ug, and it was reverse transcribed with random hexamers. immunoSEQ multiplex PCR amplified TCR beta CDR3 across 54 Vbeta, 13 Jbeta. TCRdb redid the calling of the immunoSEQ multiplex PCR reads with MiXCR, one entry per CDR3 protein. The sample records approximately 110,000 distinct CDR3 sequences, about 95% being singletons. The authors carried out high-throughput sequencing of TCR beta. They applied it to CD8+ and CD4+ T cells obtained from blood. Controls were age- and sex-matched healthy donors. TEMRA cells were FACS-enriched and CD8+ and CD4+ T cells negatively isolated. CDR1 is DFQATT and CDR2 is SNEGSKA in the germline V gene (reference sequence). The CDR3 consists of 15 residues. V gave up 0 bases and J gave up 4 bases, with 14 bases separating them.

Sequencing was carried out using CD4+ T cells from PBMCs. The V gene is TRBV20-1, the J gene TRBJ2-3, with D possibly being TRBD2 (5 bases). The source of this sequence is a human donor in good health. As DNA, the CDR3 is TGCAGTGCTAGAGATGTCCTCGGGGTGGCAGATACGCAGTATTTT. This encodes CSARDVLGVADTQYF.